The clone carrying this T cell receptor beta chain has only one observation. The length of the CDR3 is 11 residues. V was cut by 0 bases and J by 9 bases, with 5 bases left in between. The record originates from a study of control samples from healthy donors and cancer patients. The table came from immunoSEQ multiplex PCR; TCRdb's copy has only in-frame clones and leaves some out. The data contain roughly 170,000 clones, approximately 92% of them singletons. This clonotype was obtained from a man younger than 35 in good health. This rearrangement joins TRBV12-3 or TRBV12-4 to TRBJ1-1; D unclear. Sample: blood. The CDR3 DNA follows: TGTGCCAGCAGTTTAGCGCAGAAAGCTTTCTTT. Translated, it gives CASSLAQKAFF.